The entry that follows covers one TCR beta chain sequence. No cognate antigen has been identified for it. The input lacks base qualities; no much larger clone sits a single base away. This sample is part of a study of patients and donors after allogeneic stem cell transplantation (dated by TCRdb to about 2020). The CDR3 measures 15 amino acids from cysteine to phenylalanine. Only the CDR3 region is kept as DNA, spanning 45 bases read in frame from base 1. The germline V gene encodes CDR1 SQVTM and CDR2 ANQGSEA. The junction carries 20 bases between V and J, which are trimmed by 4 bases and 5 bases respectively. The library came from RT-PCR. TCRdb lists the instrument as NextSeq 550. The raw public data were reprocessed by TCRdb itself: fastp quality trimming at Q25, MiXCR clonotype calling, in-frame beta chains only. All rows with the same CDR3 protein become a single entry with the most common DNA and genes. Here the sample has 160,000 or so distinct CDR3 sequences; about 24% occur a single time. Clones ranked in the top ten supply 25% to 30% of the sample.

This TCR came from a human donor who was either an allogeneic HSCT recipient or a stem cell or donor lymphocyte infusion donor (not recorded which). It is not recorded whose cells these are; they may come from a transplant donor. The sequencing input was blood, either unsorted or a sorted T cell fraction (not recorded which). The rearrangement combines TRBV29-1 with TRBJ1-1; the D segment cannot be called with confidence. The DNA sequence follows: TGCAGCGTTGTCCAAGCGGAGGGTTGGTGGACTGAAGCTTTCTTT. This yields the protein CSVVQAEGWWTEAFF.